This T cell receptor (beta chain) was obtained from a study of blood T cell repertoires in COVID-19 (dated by TCRdb to 2020 to 2022). In the study overall: Samples covering the acute and convalescent phases of COVID-19 were provided by collaborators in the United States, Italy and Spain. Where available, HLA class I and class II types were taken from metadata supplied by the sample provider and were not determined by assay-based typing. The samples were drawn from the first 160 participants of the ongoing ImmuneRACE study and from under 1,500 subjects provided by 6 global collaborators. The dataset comprised deeply sampled blood TCRbeta repertoires from subjects exposed to, actively infected with, or recovered from COVID-19. The prospective study material was composed of cDNA or gDNA derived from T cells, B-cell-depleted T cells, or PBMCs. The repertoires were made available in a free public database intended to serve as a resource for research on the immune response to SARS-CoV-2. Sample metadata almost always included a de-identified subject ID, COVID-19 status, age in years and sex.

Broad study findings and their caveats: The amount of clinical and demographic metadata varied by source and participant and was provided uncurated.

Looking up the germline V gene (reference sequence) yields CDR1 PRHDT and CDR2 FYEKMQ. Reading from cysteine to phenylalanine, the CDR3 counts 14 amino acids. Just CDR3 DNA is preserved here, 42 bases in frame from base 1. V and J lose 3 bases and 3 bases, and a span of 9 bases separates them. For this clone: What this receptor recognizes is not known. No per-base quality is available; no much larger clone lies one base away.

In the prospective study, participants were roughly 18 to 90 years old, resided in around 25 geographic areas of the United States, and were enrolled through a virtual design. Cohort assignment in the prospective study relied on participant-reported clinical history from a screening survey and a study questionnaire. Recovered participants in ImmuneRACE Cohort 3 were defined as having two consecutive negative NP/OP PCR tests, clearance from a healthcare professional, or resolution of symptoms. In the prospective study, whole blood, serum and a nasopharyngeal or oropharyngeal swab were collected from each participant by mobile phlebotomists. Prospective study participants could optionally give additional blood draws and questionnaires over a 2-month period. Before DNA extraction, blood samples from the prospective study were shipped at room temperature or frozen. TCRbeta CDR3 regions were amplified from genomic DNA by means of the immunoSEQ Assay, a bias-controlled multiplex PCR. Processing in the source paper ran as follows. Nucleated cell counts per sample were estimated from amplification of reference gene primers within the assay. To quantify the absolute abundance of each unique TCRbeta CDR3 rearrangement, sequence reads were collapsed and filtered. For each sample, productive Simpson clonality was calculated as the square root of Simpson's diversity index over productive rearrangements. In TCRdb, the immuneACCESS table is reduced to in-frame sequences with V and J assigned. These tables do not hold every clone; where another copy was compared, an unresolved V gene accounts for under half, and the others remain unexplained. V, J and clone size derive from that table, while D and trimming were established from the DNA sequence. The sample table records roughly 300,000 clones; 70% to 90% of these occur just once. The ten top clones hold under 6.5% of the sample.

The chain is made from TRBV13 and TRBJ2-1; the D gene is perhaps TRBD1, on 6 matching bases. Sequenced material: PBMCs or T cells enriched from blood (not recorded which). The receptor was derived from a woman aged 25 to 45 who had recovered from COVID-19. The nucleotide sequence reads as follows: TGTGCCAGCAGCTTGGGCAGGGGCTACAATGAGCAGTTCTTC. It encodes CASSLGRGYNEQFF.